The present T cell receptor (beta chain) was sequenced within a study of T cell repertoires in cytomegalovirus infection. Study summary: Matching HLA type and CMV infection were both indicated by public TCR beta signatures. The study's findings and limits: Within the response measured ex vivo, HLA-C-restricted CMV-specific TCR beta clonotypes were dominant. Public TCR beta family frequency separated CMV-and-HLA carriers, including in an independent cohort.

Losses at the gene ends were 5 bases for V and 7 bases for J; bases not matched to a gene: 7. The germline V gene has CDR1 SGHTA and CDR2 FQGNSA. This CDR3 comprises 14 residues. Many counts were recorded for this clonotype. Its target is unknown. TCRdb called the reads again in MiXCR, with one record for every CDR3 protein. The sample lists more than 45,000 distinct CDR3 sequences; roughly 34% were seen once. The chain is built from TRBV7-2 and TRBJ2-5; 10 nucleotides match TRBD1. The TCR was taken from a human donor in good health (CMV status not recorded). Some clones in this sample may be carry-over from other donors' samples. Sequencing was carried out using PBMCs, sequenced either directly or after in vitro stimulation (not recorded which). The CDR3 DNA reads TGTGCCAGCAGCGCGGGACAGGGGTTTGGGACCCAGTACTTC. It encodes CASSAGQGFGTQYF.